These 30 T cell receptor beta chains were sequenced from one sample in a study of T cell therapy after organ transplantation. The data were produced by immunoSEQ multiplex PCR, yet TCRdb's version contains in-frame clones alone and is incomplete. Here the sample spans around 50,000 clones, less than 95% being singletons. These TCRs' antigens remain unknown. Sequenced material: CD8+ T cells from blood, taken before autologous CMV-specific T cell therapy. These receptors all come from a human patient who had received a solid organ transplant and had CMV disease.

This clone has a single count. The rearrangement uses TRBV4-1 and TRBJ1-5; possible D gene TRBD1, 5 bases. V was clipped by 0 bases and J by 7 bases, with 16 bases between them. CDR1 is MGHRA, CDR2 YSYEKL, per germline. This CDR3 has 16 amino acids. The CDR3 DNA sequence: TGCGCCAGCAGCCAAGAAGGTGGCAGGGACGGGCAGCCCCAGCATTTT. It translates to CASSQEGGRDGQPQHF.

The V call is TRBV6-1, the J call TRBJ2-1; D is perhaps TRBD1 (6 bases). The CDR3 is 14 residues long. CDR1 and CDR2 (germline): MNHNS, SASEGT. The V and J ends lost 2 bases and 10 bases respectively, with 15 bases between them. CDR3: CASSEPGTPLEQFF. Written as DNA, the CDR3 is TGTGCCAGCAGTGAACCCGGGACACCTTTGGAGCAGTTCTTC.

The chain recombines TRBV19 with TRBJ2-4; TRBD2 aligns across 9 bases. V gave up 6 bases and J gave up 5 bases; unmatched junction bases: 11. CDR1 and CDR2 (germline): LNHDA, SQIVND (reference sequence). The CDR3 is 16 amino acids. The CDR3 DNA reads TGTGCCAGTAGCGAAGAAGCGGGAGGTACGGAAAACATTCAGTACTTC. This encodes CASSEEAGGTENIQYF. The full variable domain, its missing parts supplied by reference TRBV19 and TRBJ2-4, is DGGITQSPKYLFRKEGQNVTLSCEQNLNHDAMYWYRQDPGQGLRLIYYSQIVNDFQKGDIAEGYSVSREKKESFPLTVTSAQKNPTAFYLCASSEEAGGTENIQYFGAGTRLSVL.

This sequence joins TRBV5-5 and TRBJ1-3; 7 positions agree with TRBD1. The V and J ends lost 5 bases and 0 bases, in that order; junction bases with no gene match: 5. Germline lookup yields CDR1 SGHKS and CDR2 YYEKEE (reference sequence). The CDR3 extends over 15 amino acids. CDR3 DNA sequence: TGTGCCAGCAGAGCCGACAGGGACTCTGGAAACACCATATATTTT. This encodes CASRADRDSGNTIYF.

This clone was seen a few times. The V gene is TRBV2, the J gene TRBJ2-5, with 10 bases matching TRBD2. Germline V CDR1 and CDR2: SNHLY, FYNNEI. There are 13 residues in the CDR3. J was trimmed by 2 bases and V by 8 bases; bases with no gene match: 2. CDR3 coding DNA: TGTGCCAGCTTAGCGGGAGGTCAAGAGACCCAGTACTTC. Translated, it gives CASLAGGQETQYF.

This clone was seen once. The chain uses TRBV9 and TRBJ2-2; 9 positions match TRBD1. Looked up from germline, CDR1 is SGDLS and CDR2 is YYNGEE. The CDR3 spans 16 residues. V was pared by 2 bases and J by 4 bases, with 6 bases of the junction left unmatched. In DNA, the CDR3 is TGTGCCAGCAGCGTTAACAGGGGGCGGACCACCGGGGAGCTGTTTTTT. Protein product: CASSVNRGRTTGELFF.

The CDR3 bases are TGTGCCAGCAGCGAATTCGGGGCGAACTATGGCTACACCTTC. It yields the protein CASSEFGANYGYTF. The chain recombines TRBV6-5 with TRBJ1-2; D perhaps matches TRBD1 (5 bases). The CDR3 runs 14 residues. Trimming cost V 6 bases and J 2 bases, with 13 bases left between them. Germline V CDR1 and CDR2: MNHEY, SVGAGI.

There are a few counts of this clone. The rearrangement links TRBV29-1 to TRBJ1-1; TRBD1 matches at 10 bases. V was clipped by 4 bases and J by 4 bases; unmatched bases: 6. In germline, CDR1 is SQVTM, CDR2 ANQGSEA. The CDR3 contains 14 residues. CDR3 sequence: CSVVERTGGTEAFF. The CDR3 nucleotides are TGCAGCGTTGTTGAACGGACAGGGGGCACTGAAGCTTTCTTT.

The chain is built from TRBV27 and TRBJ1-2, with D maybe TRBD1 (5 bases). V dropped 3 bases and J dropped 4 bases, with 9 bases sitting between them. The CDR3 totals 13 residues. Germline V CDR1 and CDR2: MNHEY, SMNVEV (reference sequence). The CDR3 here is CASSLGRGYGYTF. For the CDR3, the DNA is TGTGCCAGCAGTTTGGGACGGGGCTATGGCTACACCTTC.

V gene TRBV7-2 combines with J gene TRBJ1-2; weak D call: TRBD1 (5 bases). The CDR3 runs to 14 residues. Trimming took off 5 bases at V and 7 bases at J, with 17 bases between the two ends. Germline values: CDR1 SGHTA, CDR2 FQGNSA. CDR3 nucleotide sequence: TGTGCCAGCAGCCCATTGGCAGGGAACCTTGGCTACACCTTC. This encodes CASSPLAGNLGYTF.

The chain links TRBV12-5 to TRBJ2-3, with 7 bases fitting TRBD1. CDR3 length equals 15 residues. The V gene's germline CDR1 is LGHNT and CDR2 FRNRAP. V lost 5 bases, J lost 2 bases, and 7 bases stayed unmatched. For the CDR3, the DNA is TGTGCTAGTGGTGCCCGGGACAGCCTCACAGATACGCAGTATTTT. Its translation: CASGARDSLTDTQYF.

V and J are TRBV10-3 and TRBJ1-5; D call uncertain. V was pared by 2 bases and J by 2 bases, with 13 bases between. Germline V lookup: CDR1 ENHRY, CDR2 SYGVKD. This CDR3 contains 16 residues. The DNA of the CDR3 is TGTGCCATCAGTGAGCTGTGGGATGAGGGCAATCAGCCCCAGCATTTT. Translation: CAISELWDEGNQPQHF.

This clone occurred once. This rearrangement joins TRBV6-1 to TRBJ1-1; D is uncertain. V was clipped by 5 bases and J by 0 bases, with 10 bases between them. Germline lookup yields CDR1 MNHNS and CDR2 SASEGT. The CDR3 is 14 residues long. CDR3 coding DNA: TGTGCCAGCAGTCTCCCTCAGATGAACACTGAAGCTTTCTTT. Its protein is CASSLPQMNTEAFF.

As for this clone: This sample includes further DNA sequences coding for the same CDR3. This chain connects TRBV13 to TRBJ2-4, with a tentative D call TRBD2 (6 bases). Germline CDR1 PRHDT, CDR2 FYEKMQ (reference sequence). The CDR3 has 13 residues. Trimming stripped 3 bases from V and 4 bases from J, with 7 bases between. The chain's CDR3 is CASSLEGKNIQYF. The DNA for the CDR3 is TGTGCCAGCAGCTTGGAGGGAAAAAACATTCAGTACTTC. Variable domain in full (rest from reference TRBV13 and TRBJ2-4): AAGVIQSPRHLIKEKRETATLKCYPIPRHDTVYWYQQGPGQDPQFLISFYEKMQSDKGSIPDRFSAQQFSDYHSELNMSSLELGDSALYFCASSLEGKNIQYFGAGTRLSVL.

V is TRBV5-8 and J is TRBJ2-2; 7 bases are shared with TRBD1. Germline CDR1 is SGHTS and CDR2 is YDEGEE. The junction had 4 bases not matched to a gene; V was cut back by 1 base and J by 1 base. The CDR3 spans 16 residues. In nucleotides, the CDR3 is TGTGCCAGCAGCTTGAGGGGGACAGAGAACACCGGGGAGCTGTTTTTT. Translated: CASSLRGTENTGELFF.

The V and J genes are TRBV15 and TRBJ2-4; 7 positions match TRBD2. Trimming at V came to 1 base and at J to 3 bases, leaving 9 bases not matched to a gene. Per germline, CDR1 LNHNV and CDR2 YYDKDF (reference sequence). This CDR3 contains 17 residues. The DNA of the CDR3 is TGTGCCACCAGCAGAGTCTCAGGTGCGGGGGTCAAAAACATTCAGTACTTC. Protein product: CATSRVSGAGVKNIQYF.

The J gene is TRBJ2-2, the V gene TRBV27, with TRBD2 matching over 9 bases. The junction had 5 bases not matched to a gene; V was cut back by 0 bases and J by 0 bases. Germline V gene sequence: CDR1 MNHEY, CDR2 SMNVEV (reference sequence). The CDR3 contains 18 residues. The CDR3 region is CASSLSNLAGTNTGELFF. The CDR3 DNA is TGTGCCAGCAGTTTATCGAACCTAGCGGGGACGAACACCGGGGAGCTGTTTTTT.

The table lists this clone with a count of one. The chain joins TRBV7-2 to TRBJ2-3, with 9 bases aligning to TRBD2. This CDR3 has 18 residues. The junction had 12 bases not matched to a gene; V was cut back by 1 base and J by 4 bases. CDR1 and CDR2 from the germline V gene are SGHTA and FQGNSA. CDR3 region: CASSLDFGLAGRSDTQYF. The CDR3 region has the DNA TGTGCCAGCAGCTTAGATTTCGGGCTAGCGGGGAGGTCAGATACGCAGTATTTT.

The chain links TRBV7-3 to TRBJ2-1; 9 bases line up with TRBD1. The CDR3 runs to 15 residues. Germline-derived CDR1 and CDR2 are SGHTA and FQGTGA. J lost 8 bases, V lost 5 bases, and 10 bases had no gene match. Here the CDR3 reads CASSPGQGAGDEQFF. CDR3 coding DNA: TGTGCCAGCAGCCCGGGACAGGGCGCCGGTGATGAGCAGTTCTTC.

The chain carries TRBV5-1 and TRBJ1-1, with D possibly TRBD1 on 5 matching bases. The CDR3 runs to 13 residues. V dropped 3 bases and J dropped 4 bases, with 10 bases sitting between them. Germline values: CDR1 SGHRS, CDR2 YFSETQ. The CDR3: CASSWSRGTEAFF. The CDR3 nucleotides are TGCGCCAGCAGCTGGAGTAGGGGCACTGAAGCTTTCTTT.

The CDR3 reads CASSQEQWGSSYEQYF. The CDR3 DNA follows: TGTGCCAGCAGCCAAGAACAGTGGGGCAGCTCCTACGAGCAGTACTTC. J is TRBJ2-7 and V is TRBV14, with a possible D match to TRBD1 (5 bases). V lost 0 bases and J 0 bases, leaving 12 bases between the germline ends. CDR1 is SGHDN and CDR2 is FVKESK in the germline V gene. The CDR3 is 16 residues long.

CDR3 DNA: TGTGCTAGTGCCCTCTTTTCCGGGTTTGATGGGGAGCAGTACTTC. Translating gives CASALFSGFDGEQYF. The chain couples TRBV12-5 to TRBJ2-7; D uncertain. V was cut by 7 bases and J by 7 bases, with 23 bases left in between. The germline gives CDR1 LGHNT, CDR2 FRNRAP. The CDR3 consists of 15 residues.

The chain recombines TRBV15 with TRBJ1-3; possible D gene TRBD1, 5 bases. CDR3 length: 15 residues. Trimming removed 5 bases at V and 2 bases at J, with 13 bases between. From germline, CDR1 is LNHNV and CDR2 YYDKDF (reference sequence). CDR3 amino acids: CATSARGGAGNTIYF. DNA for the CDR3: TGTGCCACCAGCGCCCGGGGAGGGGCTGGAAACACCATATATTTT.

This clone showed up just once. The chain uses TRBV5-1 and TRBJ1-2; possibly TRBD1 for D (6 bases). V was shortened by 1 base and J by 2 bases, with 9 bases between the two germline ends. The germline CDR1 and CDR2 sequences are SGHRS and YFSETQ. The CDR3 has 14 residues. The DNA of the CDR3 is TGCGCCAGCAGCTTGTTCCAGGGGAACTATGGCTACACCTTC. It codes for CASSLFQGNYGYTF.

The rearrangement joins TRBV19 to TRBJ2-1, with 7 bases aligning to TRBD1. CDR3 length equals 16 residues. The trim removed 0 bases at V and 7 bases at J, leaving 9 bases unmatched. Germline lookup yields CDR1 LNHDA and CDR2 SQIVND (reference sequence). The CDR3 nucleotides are TGTGCCAGTAGTATAGATCTAGCAGGGGGTCGTAATGAGCAGTTCTTC. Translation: CASSIDLAGGRNEQFF.

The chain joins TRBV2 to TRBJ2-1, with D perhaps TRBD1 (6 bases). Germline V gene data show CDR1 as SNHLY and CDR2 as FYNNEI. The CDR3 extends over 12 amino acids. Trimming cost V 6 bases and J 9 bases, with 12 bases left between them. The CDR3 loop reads CASRDRLPEQFF. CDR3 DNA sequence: TGTGCCAGCAGGGACAGATTGCCTGAGCAGTTCTTC.

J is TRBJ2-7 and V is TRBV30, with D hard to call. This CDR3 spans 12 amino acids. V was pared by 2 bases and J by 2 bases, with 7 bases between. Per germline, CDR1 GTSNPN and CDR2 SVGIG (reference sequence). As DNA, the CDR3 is TGTGCCTGGAGTCATACCCCCTACGAGCAGTACTTC. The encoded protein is CAWSHTPYEQYF.

The chain's CDR3 is CASSETGDYSNQPQHF. CDR3 in DNA: TGTGCCAGCAGTGAGACAGGGGATTATAGCAATCAGCCCCAGCATTTT. The J gene is TRBJ1-5, the V gene TRBV2; 8 bases are a match to TRBD1. Germline V gene sequence: CDR1 SNHLY, CDR2 FYNNEI. With V trimmed by 3 bases and J by 0 bases, 4 bases remained unmatched. The CDR3 length is 16 residues.

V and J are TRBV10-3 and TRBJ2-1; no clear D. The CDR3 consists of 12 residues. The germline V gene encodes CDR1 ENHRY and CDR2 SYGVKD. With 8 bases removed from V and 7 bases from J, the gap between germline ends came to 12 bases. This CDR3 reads CAIRSPANEQFF. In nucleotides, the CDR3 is TGTGCCATCCGTTCGCCGGCTAATGAGCAGTTCTTC.

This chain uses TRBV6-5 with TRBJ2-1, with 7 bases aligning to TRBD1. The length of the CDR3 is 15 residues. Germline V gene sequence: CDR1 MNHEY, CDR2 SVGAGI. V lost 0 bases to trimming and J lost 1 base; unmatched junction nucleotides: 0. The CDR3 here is CASSYSTGSYNEQFF. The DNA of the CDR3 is TGTGCCAGCAGTTACTCGACAGGGTCCTACAATGAGCAGTTCTTC.